The 22 T cell receptor beta chains reported below all come from one sample, sequenced in a study of shared clonotypes between healthy human individuals. The repertoire was sequenced with immunoSEQ multiplex PCR; TCRdb's copy has only in-frame clones and lacks some. The table has fewer than 700,000 clones, roughly four fifths seen once. The specimen sequenced was PBMCs. Receptor source: a woman in her forties in good health. Some clones in this sample may be carry-over from other donors' samples.

This clone is a singleton in its sample. This sequence joins TRBV4-2 and TRBJ2-1; no definite D call. V shed 1 base and J shed 5 bases, with 18 bases lying between them. This CDR3 region has 17 residues. Germline CDR1 and CDR2: LGHNA and YNFKEQ. The CDR3 DNA is TGTGCCAGCAGCCAAGTTTTTTACCCAAACACCGACAATGAGCAGTTCTTC. Amino acids: CASSQVFYPNTDNEQFF.

The rearrangement joins TRBV7-9 to TRBJ1-1, with a possible D match to TRBD1 (5 bases). Germline lookup yields CDR1 SEHNR and CDR2 FQNEAQ (reference sequence). Trimming took 6 bases from V and 0 from J, leaving 8 bases between them. The CDR3 contains 13 residues. Written as DNA, the CDR3 is TGTGCCAGCAGGGGGCAGTTGAACACTGAAGCTTTCTTT. Translation gives CASRGQLNTEAFF.

The chain carries TRBV27 and TRBJ2-7, with D perhaps matching TRBD1 (6 bases). The CDR3 contains 14 residues. Trimming shortened V by 5 bases and J by 7 bases, and 18 bases separated the two germline ends. Germline assignment: CDR1 MNHEY and CDR2 SMNVEV (reference sequence). The CDR3 region is CASSLNRDTWEQYF. The CDR3 nucleotides read TGTGCCAGCAGTCTCAACAGGGACACTTGGGAGCAGTACTTC.

The chain uses TRBV10-3 and TRBJ2-1, with no clear D. Looked up from germline, CDR1 is ENHRY and CDR2 is SYGVKD. CDR3 size: 12 residues. The germline V and J ends were trimmed by 11 bases and 3 bases, with 11 bases remaining between them. The CDR3 spells CAATADYNEQFF. CDR3 DNA sequence: TGTGCCGCAACCGCAGACTACAATGAGCAGTTCTTC.

V is TRBV6-5 and J is TRBJ2-3; TRBD1 agrees at 9 bases. V trimming: 6 bases; J trimming: 5 bases; junction bases outside the gene matches: 9. Germline-derived CDR1 and CDR2 are MNHEY and SVGAGI. The CDR3 spans 15 residues. The CDR3 region is CASRRPGQGVDTQYF. The CDR3 coding sequence is TGTGCCAGCAGGCGACCGGGACAGGGTGTAGATACGCAGTATTTT.

Comment on this clone: With a far larger clone one base away, a read error is the likely cause. Other DNA sequences in the same sample also yield this CDR3. The genes are TRBV7-9 and TRBJ2-1, with 13 bases that match TRBD2. J gave up 7 bases and V 3 bases, and 3 bases lay outside the gene matches. CDR1 is SEHNR and CDR2 is FQNEAQ in the germline V gene (reference sequence). The CDR3 runs 15 residues. In DNA, the CDR3 is TGTGCCAGCAGCTTCCGGACTAGCGGGAGAAATGAGCAGTTCTTC. Translating gives CASSFRTSGRNEQFF.

V and J are TRBV28 and TRBJ1-4; TRBD1 matches 7 bases. CDR3 length equals 15 residues. The J segment lost 7 bases and the V segment lost 3 bases, leaving 8 bases of the junction unmatched. The germline V gene encodes CDR1 MDHEN and CDR2 SYDVKM. This CDR3 reads CASSLPGTASEKLFF. The CDR3 nucleotides read TGTGCCAGCAGTTTGCCCGGGACAGCGAGTGAAAAACTGTTTTTT.

This sequence joins TRBV2 and TRBJ2-7; D possibly corresponds to TRBD2 (6 bases). The CDR3 contains 15 residues. The ends were cut back, 7 bases at V and 3 bases at J, with 19 bases in the middle. Germline CDR1 SNHLY, CDR2 FYNNEI. For the CDR3, the DNA is TGTGCCAGCAACCATGGCGGGGTCACATACTACGAGCAGTACTTC. Translation gives CASNHGGVTYYEQYF.

The chain recombines TRBV15 with TRBJ1-2; 7 bases line up with TRBD1. The CDR3 has 15 residues. With V trimmed by 0 bases and J by 6 bases, 7 bases remained unmatched. The germline gives CDR1 LNHNV, CDR2 YYDKDF (reference sequence). This chain's CDR3 is CATSRDLGQHNGYTF. In nucleotides, the CDR3 is TGTGCCACCAGCAGAGATCTGGGACAGCACAATGGCTACACCTTC.

The chain joins TRBV28 to TRBJ1-4; D is perhaps TRBD1 (5 bases). The V and J ends lost 2 bases and 5 bases respectively, with 15 bases between them. This CDR3 is 16 amino acids long. CDR1 and CDR2 from the germline V gene are MDHEN and SYDVKM. CDR3 sequence (DNA): TGTGCCAGCAGTTTACGGACGGGGCAGTTAAATGAAAAACTGTTTTTT. Translating gives CASSLRTGQLNEKLFF.

The chain has TRBV7-9 and TRBJ2-1; TRBD1 matches 7 bases. The germline V gene encodes CDR1 SEHNR and CDR2 FQNEAQ (reference sequence). The junction had 2 bases not matched to a gene; V was cut back by 5 bases and J by 7 bases. This CDR3 has 12 residues. Here the CDR3 reads CASSQGENEQFF. As DNA, the CDR3 is TGTGCCAGCAGCCAGGGGGAGAATGAGCAGTTCTTC.

The rearrangement links TRBV7-9 to TRBJ2-7; 8 bases map to TRBD2. This CDR3 has 13 residues. J gave up 6 bases and V 4 bases, and 5 bases lay outside the gene matches. Germline lookup yields CDR1 SEHNR and CDR2 FQNEAQ (reference sequence). CDR3: CASSSTSAVEQYF. The DNA of the CDR3 is TGTGCCAGCAGCTCGACTAGCGCGGTCGAGCAGTACTTC.

On this clone: A much larger clone lies one base from this, so it may be a read error. At the DNA level, this CDR3 is encoded by other sequences in the same sample as well. The chain links TRBV28 to TRBJ1-1; 7 bases map to TRBD1. The length of the CDR3 is 15 residues. CDR1 is MDHEN, CDR2 SYDVKM, per germline. Here the CDR3 reads CASCPEGGGNTEAFF. The CDR3 region has the DNA TGCGCCAGCTGCCCTGAAGGGGGCGGAAACACTGAAGCTTTCTTT.

The chain has TRBV4-1 and TRBJ2-4; 7 bases are a match to TRBD1. The CDR3 consists of 16 residues. V was clipped by 4 bases and J by 1 base; unmatched bases: 7. Germline V lookup: CDR1 MGHRA, CDR2 YSYEKL. CDR3 DNA sequence: TGCGCCAGCAGCCCCAAGGACAGGACGGCCAAAAACATTCAGTACTTC. Translated: CASSPKDRTAKNIQYF.

This CDR3 reads CAISDRDRDQETQYF. For the CDR3, the DNA is TGTGCCATCAGTGACCGGGACAGGGATCAAGAGACCCAGTACTTC. This chain links TRBV10-3 with TRBJ2-5, with 9 bases matching TRBD1. Germline CDR1 is ENHRY and CDR2 is SYGVKD. CDR3 length: 15 residues. V shed 3 bases, J shed 2 bases, and the junction held 4 bases outside the gene matches.

This chain uses TRBV6-4 with TRBJ1-5; D is possibly TRBD1 (5 bases). Germline V lookup: CDR1 MRHNA, CDR2 SNTAGT. The CDR3 spans 15 residues. V dropped 3 bases and J dropped 1 base, with 10 bases sitting between them. CDR3 sequence (DNA): TGTGCCAGCAGTGAAGAGGGGAGCAGCAATCAGCCCCAGCATTTT. Translated: CASSEEGSSNQPQHF.

The gene calls are TRBV10-3 and TRBJ2-5; D not certain. Germline V CDR1 and CDR2: ENHRY, SYGVKD. This CDR3 is 12 amino acids long. V gave up 8 bases and J gave up 2 bases, with 9 bases separating them. The DNA of the CDR3 is TGTGCCATCGCGGCTAGTCAAGAGACCCAGTACTTC. Its protein is CAIAASQETQYF.

On this clone itself: Other DNA sequences in this specimen translate into the identical CDR3. The chain joins TRBV10-3 to TRBJ1-2; TRBD1 agrees at 9 bases. The length of the CDR3 is 15 residues. Germline V CDR1 and CDR2: ENHRY, SYGVKD. The V gene end was trimmed by 6 bases and the J gene end by 4 bases; junction bases not matched to a gene: 9. The CDR3 here is CAISGGQGIGYGYTF. The CDR3 DNA reads TGTGCCATCAGCGGCGGACAGGGGATTGGCTATGGCTACACCTTC.

The V call is TRBV5-1, the J call TRBJ2-7, with a weak D call TRBD1 (5 bases). The CDR3 totals 15 residues. Looked up from germline, CDR1 is SGHRS and CDR2 is YFSETQ. V shed 1 base and J shed 3 bases, with 14 bases lying between them. CDR3 region: CASSLWQGKSYEQYF. The CDR3 DNA sequence: TGCGCCAGCAGCTTGTGGCAGGGTAAGAGCTACGAGCAGTACTTC.

The genes are TRBV28 and TRBJ1-2, with D possibly being TRBD1 (6 bases). Trimming took 3 bases from V and 5 from J, leaving 16 bases between them. CDR3 length: 15 amino acids. CDR1 and CDR2 from the germline V gene are MDHEN and SYDVKM. The CDR3 DNA is TGTGCCAGCAGTTTGGGGGGGGCAGACTTATATGGCTACACCTTC. It specifies CASSLGGADLYGYTF.

The CDR3 region is CASSNRAGTEAFF. The CDR3 coding sequence is TGTGCCAGCAGCAACAGGGCCGGCACTGAAGCTTTCTTT. This chain uses TRBV2 with TRBJ1-1; D possibly corresponds to TRBD1 (6 bases). The CDR3 is 13 amino acids. V lost 6 bases to trimming and J lost 4 bases, with 12 bases between them. Looked up from germline, CDR1 is SNHLY and CDR2 is FYNNEI.

V usage is TRBV10-3 and J usage is TRBJ2-7; D is possibly TRBD2 (5 bases). V was shortened by 2 bases and J by 6 bases, with 5 bases between the two germline ends. The CDR3 consists of 11 residues. CDR1 and CDR2 from the germline V gene are ENHRY and SYGVKD. The CDR3 region is CAISEGGEQYF. For the CDR3, the DNA is TGTGCCATCAGTGAGGGAGGCGAGCAGTACTTC.